This T cell receptor beta chain was sequenced during a study of T cell responses to AZD1222 COVID-19 vaccine. Study-wide results and limits: Baseline antibody screening turned up just five to seven seropositive AZD1222 recipients. Spike-specific TCR breadth and depth went up after people got two AZD1222 doses. Repertoires were sampled only after the peak T cell response. Most donors were white British and more were female, and clonal diversity was possibly underestimated.

CDR3 length: 14 residues. Germline V lookup: CDR1 SEHNR, CDR2 FQNEAQ (reference sequence). Trimming cost V 1 base and J 3 bases, with 6 bases left between them. This clone was seen only a few times. Its antigen is still unknown. Produced via immunoSEQ multiplex PCR; TCRdb's table is partial and in-frame only. The repertoire holds around 150,000 clones, with 85% to 90% as singletons. The receptor was derived from an adult in good health. V and J are TRBV7-9 and TRBJ2-2; no clear D. This specimen was peripheral blood, taken on day 0 of AZD1222 vaccination. CDR3 protein: CASSLEGYTGELFF. CDR3 sequence (DNA): TGTGCCAGCAGCTTAGAAGGGTACACCGGGGAGCTGTTTTTT. Using reference TRBV7-9 and TRBJ2-2 for the parts outside the CDR3, the full variable domain is DTGVSQNPRHKITKRGQNVTFRCDPISEHNRLYWYRQTLGQGPEFLTYFQNEAQLEKSRLLSDRFSAERPKGSFSTLEIQRTEQGDSAMYLCASSLEGYTGELFFGEGSRLTVL.